This T cell receptor (beta chain) was captured in a study of blood T cell repertoires in COVID-19. Study overall: The samples span acute and convalescent COVID-19 from the United States, Italy and Spain.

Profiling relied on immunoSEQ multiplex PCR, and the TCRdb table lists in-frame clones only, not all of them. The sample has some 180,000 clones; more than 75% are singletons. Trimming took 7 bases from V and 0 from J, leaving 4 bases between them. Germline values: CDR1 SGHRS, CDR2 YFSETQ. The CDR3 extends over 11 amino acids. Sample: peripheral blood. The chain uses TRBV5-1 and TRBJ1-1; the D is unclear. This clonotype was sampled from a woman in her fifties or sixties with active or convalescent COVID-19. DNA of the CDR3: TGCGCCAGCTCCATGAACACTGAAGCTTTCTTT. Its protein is CASSMNTEAFF.